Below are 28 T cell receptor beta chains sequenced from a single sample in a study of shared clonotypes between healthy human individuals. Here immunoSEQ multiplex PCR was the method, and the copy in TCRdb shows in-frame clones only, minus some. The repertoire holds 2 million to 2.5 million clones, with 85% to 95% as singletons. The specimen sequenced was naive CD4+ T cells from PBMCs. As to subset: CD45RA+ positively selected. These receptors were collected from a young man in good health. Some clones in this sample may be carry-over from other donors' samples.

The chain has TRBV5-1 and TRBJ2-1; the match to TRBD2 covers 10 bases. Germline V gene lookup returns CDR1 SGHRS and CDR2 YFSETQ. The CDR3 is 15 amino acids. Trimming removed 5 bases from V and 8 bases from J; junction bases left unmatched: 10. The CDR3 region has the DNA TGCGCCAGCAGGATGCTAGCGGGAGCTATGGATGAGCAGTTCTTC. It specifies CASRMLAGAMDEQFF.

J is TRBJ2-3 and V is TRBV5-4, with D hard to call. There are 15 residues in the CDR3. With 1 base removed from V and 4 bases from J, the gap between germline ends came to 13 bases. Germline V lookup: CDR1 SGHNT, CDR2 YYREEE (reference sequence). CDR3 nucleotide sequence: TGTGCCAGCAGCTTGAAAAGAGGTGTACCAGATACGCAGTATTTT. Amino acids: CASSLKRGVPDTQYF.

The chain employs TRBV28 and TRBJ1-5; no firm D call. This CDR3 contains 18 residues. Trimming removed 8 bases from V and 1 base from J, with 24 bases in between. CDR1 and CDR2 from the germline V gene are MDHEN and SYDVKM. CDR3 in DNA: TGTGCCAGCCAATACCCAAGACTCGGGCAGCGAAGCAATCAGCCCCAGCATTTT. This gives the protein CASQYPRLGQRSNQPQHF.

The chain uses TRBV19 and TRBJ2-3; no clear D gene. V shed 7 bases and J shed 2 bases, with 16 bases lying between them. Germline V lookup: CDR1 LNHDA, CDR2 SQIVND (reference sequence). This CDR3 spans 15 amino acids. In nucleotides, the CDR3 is TGTGCCAGTACCCCGAATCGACTGGTCACAGATACGCAGTATTTT. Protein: CASTPNRLVTDTQYF.

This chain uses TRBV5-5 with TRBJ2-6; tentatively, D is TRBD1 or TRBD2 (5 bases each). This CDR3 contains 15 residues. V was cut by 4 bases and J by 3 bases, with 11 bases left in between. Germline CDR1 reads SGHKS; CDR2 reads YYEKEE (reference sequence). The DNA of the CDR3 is TGTGCCAGCAGCCCCTTGGGGGTTGGGGCCAACGTCCTGACTTTC. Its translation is CASSPLGVGANVLTF.

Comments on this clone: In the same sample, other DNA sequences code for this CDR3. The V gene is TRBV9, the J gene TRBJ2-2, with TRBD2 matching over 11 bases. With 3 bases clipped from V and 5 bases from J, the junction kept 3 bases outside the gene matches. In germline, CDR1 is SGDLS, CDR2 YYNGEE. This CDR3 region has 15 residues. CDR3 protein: CASSAGTSGTGELFF. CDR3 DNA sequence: TGTGCCAGCAGCGCAGGGACTAGCGGTACCGGGGAGCTGTTTTTT.

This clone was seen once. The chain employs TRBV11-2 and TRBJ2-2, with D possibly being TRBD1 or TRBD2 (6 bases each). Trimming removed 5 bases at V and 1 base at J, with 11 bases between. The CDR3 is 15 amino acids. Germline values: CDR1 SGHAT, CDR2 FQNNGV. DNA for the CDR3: TGTGCCAGCAGCCGAGGGGGGCTGAACACCGGGGAGCTGTTTTTT. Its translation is CASSRGGLNTGELFF. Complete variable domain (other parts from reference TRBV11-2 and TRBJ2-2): EAGVAQSPRYKIIEKRQSVAFWCNPISGHATLYWYQQILGQGPKLLIQFQNNGVVDDSQLPKDRFSAERLKGVDSTLKIQPAKLEDSAVYLCASSRGGLNTGELFFGEGSRLTVL.

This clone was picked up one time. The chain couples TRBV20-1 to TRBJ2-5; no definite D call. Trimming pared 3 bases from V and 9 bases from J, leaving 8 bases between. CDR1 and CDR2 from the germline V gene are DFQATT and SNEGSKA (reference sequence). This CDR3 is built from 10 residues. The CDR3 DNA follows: TGCAGTGCTAGCAAGTTATCCCAGTACTTC. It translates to CSASKLSQYF.

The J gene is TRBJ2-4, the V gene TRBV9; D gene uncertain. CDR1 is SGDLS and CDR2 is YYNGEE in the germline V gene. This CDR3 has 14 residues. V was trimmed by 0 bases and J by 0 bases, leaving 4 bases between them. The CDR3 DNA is TGTGCCAGCAGCGTAGACATAGCCAAAAACATTCAGTACTTC. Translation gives CASSVDIAKNIQYF.

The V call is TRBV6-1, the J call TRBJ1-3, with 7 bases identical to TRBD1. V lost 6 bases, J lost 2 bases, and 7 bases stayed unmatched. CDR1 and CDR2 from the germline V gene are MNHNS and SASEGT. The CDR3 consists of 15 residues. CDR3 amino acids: CASRATGAPGNTIYF. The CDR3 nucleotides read TGTGCCAGCAGGGCTACAGGGGCCCCTGGAAACACCATATATTTT.

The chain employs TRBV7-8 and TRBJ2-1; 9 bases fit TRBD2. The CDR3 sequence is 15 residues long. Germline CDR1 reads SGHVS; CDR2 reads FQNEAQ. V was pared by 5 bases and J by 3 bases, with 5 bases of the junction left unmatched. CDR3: CASSPAGGYYNEQFF. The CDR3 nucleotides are TGTGCCAGCAGCCCGGCGGGGGGGTACTACAATGAGCAGTTCTTC. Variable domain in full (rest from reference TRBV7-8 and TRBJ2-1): GAGVSQSPRYKVAKRGQDVALRCDPISGHVSLFWYQQALGQGPEFLTYFQNEAQLDKSGLPSDRFFAERPEGSVSTLKIQRTQQEDSAVYLCASSPAGGYYNEQFFGPGTRLTVL.

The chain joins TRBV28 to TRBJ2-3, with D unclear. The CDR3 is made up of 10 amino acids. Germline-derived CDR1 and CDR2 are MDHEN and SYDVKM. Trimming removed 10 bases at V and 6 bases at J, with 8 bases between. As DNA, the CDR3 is TGTGCCACCTTAGGGGATACGCAGTATTTT. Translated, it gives CATLGDTQYF. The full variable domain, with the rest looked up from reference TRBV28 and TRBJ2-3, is DVKVTQSSRYLVKRTGEKVFLECVQDMDHENMFWYRQDPGLGLRLIYFSYDVKMKEKGDIPEGYSVSREKKERFSLILESASTNQTSMYLCATLGDTQYFGPGTRLTVL.

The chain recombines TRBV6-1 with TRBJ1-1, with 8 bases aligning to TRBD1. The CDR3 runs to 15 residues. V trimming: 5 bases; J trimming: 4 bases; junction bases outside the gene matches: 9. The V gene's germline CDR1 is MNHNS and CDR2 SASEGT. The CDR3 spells CASSSGQGGSTEAFF. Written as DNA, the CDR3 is TGTGCCAGCAGTTCTGGACAGGGTGGGAGCACTGAAGCTTTCTTT.

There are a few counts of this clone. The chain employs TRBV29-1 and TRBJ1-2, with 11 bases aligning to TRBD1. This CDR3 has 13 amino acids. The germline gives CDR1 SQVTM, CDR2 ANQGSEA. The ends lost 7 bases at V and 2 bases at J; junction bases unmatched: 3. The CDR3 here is CSAGTGGNYGYTF. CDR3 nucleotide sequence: TGCAGCGCGGGGACAGGGGGAAACTATGGCTACACCTTC.

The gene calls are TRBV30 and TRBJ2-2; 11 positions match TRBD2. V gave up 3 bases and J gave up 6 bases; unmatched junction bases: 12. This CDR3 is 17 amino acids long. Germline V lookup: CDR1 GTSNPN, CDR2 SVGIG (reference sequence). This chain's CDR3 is CAWRGVAGGPGAGELFF. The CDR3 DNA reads TGTGCCTGGAGAGGGGTAGCGGGAGGGCCTGGGGCCGGGGAGCTGTTTTTT.

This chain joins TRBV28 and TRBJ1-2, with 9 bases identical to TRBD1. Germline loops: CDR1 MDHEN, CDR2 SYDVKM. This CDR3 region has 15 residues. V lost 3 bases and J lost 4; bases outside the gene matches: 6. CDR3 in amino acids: CASSLGQGVFYGYTF. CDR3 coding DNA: TGTGCCAGCAGTTTGGGACAGGGTGTCTTCTATGGCTACACCTTC.

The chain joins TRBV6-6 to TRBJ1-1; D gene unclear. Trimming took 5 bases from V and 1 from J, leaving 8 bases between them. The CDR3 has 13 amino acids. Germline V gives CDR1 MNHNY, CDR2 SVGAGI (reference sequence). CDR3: CASSRRTNTEAFF. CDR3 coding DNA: TGTGCCAGCAGTCGAAGAACGAACACTGAAGCTTTCTTT.

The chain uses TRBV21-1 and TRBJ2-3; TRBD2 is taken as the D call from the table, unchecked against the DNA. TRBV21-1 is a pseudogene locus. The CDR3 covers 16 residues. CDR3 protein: CASSNRGLFVPDTQYF. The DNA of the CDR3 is TGTGCCAGCAGCAATAGGGGACTTTTTGTACCAGATACGCAGTATTTT.

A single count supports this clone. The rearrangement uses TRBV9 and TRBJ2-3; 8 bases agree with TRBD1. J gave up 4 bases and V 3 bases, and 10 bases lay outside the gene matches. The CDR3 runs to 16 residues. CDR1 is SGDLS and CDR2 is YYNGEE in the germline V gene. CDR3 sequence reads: CASSGRTGRGPDTQYF. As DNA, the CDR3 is TGTGCCAGCAGCGGCCGGACAGGGAGAGGACCAGATACGCAGTATTTT.

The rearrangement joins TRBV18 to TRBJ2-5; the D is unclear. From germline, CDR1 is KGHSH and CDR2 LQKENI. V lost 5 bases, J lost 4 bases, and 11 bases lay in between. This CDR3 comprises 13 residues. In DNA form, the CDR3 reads TGTGCCAGCTCAGGGCGGTTCCTAGAGACCCAGTACTTC. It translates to CASSGRFLETQYF.

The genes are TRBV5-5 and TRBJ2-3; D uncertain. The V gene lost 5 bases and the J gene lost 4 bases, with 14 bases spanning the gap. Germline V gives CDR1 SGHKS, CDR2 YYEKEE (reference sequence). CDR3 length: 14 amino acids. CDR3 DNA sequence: TGTGCCAGCAGTCTCATTGAAGGGTCAGATACGCAGTATTTT. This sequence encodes CASSLIEGSDTQYF. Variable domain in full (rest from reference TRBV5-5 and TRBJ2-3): DAGVTQSPTHLIKTRGQQVTLRCSPISGHKSVSWYQQVLGQGPQFIFQYYEKEERGRGNFPDRFSARQFPNYSSELNVNALLLGDSALYLCASSLIEGSDTQYFGPGTRLTVL.

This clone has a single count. Here the CDR3 reads CASSLMVGGKDTGELFF. As DNA, the CDR3 is TGTGCCAGCAGCTTAATGGTGGGAGGGAAGGACACCGGGGAGCTGTTTTTT. This chain joins TRBV7-3 and TRBJ2-2; 7 nucleotides align to TRBD2. Per germline, CDR1 SGHTA and CDR2 FQGTGA. This CDR3 spans 17 amino acids. Unmatched junction bases numbered 8, after V lost 1 base and J lost 3 bases.

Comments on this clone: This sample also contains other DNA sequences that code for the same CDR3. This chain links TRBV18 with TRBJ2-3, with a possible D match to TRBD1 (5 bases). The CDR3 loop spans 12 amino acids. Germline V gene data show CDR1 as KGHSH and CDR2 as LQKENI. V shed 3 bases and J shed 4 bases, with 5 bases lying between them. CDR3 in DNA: TGTGCCAGCTCACCCAGGGCAGATACGCAGTATTTT. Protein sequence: CASSPRADTQYF.

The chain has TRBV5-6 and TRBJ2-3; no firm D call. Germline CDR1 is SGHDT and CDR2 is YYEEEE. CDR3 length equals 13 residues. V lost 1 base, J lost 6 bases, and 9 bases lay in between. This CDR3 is CASSLPYVDTQYF. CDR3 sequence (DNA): TGTGCCAGCAGCTTGCCTTATGTGGATACGCAGTATTTT.

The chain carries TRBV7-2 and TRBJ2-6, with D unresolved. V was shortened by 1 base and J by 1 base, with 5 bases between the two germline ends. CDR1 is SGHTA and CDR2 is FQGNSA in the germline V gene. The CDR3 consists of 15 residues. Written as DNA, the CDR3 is TGTGCCAGCAGCTTAGATATTTCTGGGGCCAACGTCCTGACTTTC. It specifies CASSLDISGANVLTF.

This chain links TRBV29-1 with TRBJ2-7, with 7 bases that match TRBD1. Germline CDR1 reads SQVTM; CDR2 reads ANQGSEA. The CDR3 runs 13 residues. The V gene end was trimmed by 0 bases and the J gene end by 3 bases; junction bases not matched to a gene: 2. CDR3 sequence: CSVEDRDSYEQYF. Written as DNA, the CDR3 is TGCAGCGTTGAAGATAGGGACAGCTACGAGCAGTACTTC.

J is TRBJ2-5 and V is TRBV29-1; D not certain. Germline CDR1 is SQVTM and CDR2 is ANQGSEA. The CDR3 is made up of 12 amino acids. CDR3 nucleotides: TGCGCAGGCCTCCAGCAAGGGGAGACCCAGTACTTC. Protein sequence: CAGLQQGETQYF.

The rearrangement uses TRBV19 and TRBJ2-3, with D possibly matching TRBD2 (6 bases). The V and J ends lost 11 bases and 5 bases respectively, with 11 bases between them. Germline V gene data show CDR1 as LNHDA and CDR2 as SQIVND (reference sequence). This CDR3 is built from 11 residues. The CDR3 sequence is CASGVGDTQYF. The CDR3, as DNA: TGTGCCTCGGGGGTTGGAGATACGCAGTATTTT.